These 29 T cell receptor beta chains originate from one sample sequenced in a study of Graves' ophthalmopathy and Graves' hyperthyroidism. Amplifying from RNA transcripts, the study obtained TCR beta CDR3 regions. HTBI-primed RT-PCR formed the first round, and a multiplex PCR formed the second. TCRdb ran MiXCR on the multiplex PCR reads and lists one entry per CDR3 protein. The table shows approximately 1.2 million distinct CDR3 sequences, with less than 45% occurring only once. Material: peripheral blood or thyroid tissue (not recorded which). The receptors here all came from an adult man with Graves' hyperthyroidism.

There are a few counts of this clonotype. The chain links TRBV20-1 to TRBJ1-6; TRBD1 matches at 8 bases. Looked up from germline, CDR1 is DFQATT and CDR2 is SNEGSKA (reference sequence). Unmatched junction bases numbered 9, after V lost 4 bases and J lost 10 bases. The CDR3 consists of 14 residues. The CDR3 bases are TGCAGTGCTAAAATAGGACAGGGTGACTCACCCCTCCACTTT. This encodes CSAKIGQGDSPLHF.

The V and J genes are TRBV7-2 and TRBJ1-1; the match to TRBD1 covers 8 bases. Trimming cost V 5 bases and J 1 base; bases outside gene matches: 6. The CDR3 covers 15 residues. Germline assignment: CDR1 SGHTA and CDR2 FQGNSA. This chain's CDR3 is CASSPMGQENTEAFF. DNA of the CDR3: TGTGCCAGCAGCCCGATGGGACAGGAGAACACTGAAGCTTTCTTT.

This clonotype came up a few times. The chain links TRBV19 to TRBJ2-2, with 9 bases matching TRBD1. In germline, CDR1 is LNHDA, CDR2 SQIVND (reference sequence). This CDR3 spans 14 amino acids. V lost 7 bases to trimming and J lost 3 bases; unmatched junction nucleotides: 3. The CDR3 spells CASTWTGDTGELFF. Written as DNA, the CDR3 is TGTGCCAGTACCTGGACAGGGGACACCGGGGAGCTGTTTTTT.

This clonotype came up once. The CDR3 ends on some other residue instead of the conserved phenylalanine or tryptophan, so this is likely a read error. The rearrangement joins TRBV5-6 to TRBJ2-5; D gene unclear. V dropped 3 bases and J dropped 5 bases, with 8 bases sitting between them. Germline V gene lookup returns CDR1 SGHDT and CDR2 YYEEEE. The CDR3 contains 12 residues. The DNA of the CDR3 is TGTGCCAGCAGCTCCGGGTGGGAGACCCAGTACCTC. This codes for CASSSGWETQYL.

This clonotype was found many times. J is TRBJ1-6 and V is TRBV6-5; D is unresolved. The V gene's germline CDR1 is MNHEY and CDR2 SVGAGI. The germline V and J ends were trimmed by 4 bases and 6 bases, with 10 bases remaining between them. The CDR3 is 14 residues long. The CDR3 sequence: CASSSQGLNSPLHF. CDR3 bases: TGTGCCAGCAGTTCACAAGGACTTAATTCACCCCTCCACTTT.

This clonotype was recorded many times. This rearrangement joins TRBV15 to TRBJ2-7; D may be TRBD1 (6 bases). CDR1 LNHNV and CDR2 YYDKDF come from the germline V gene (reference sequence). V lost 2 bases and J 5 bases, leaving 16 bases between the germline ends. The CDR3 covers 15 residues. CDR3 sequence (DNA): TGTGCCACCAGCAGACGGGACACCCGCAGACACGAGCAGTACTTC. This translates into CATSRRDTRRHEQYF.

The DNA of the CDR3 is TGCAGCGTTTCGGGACCCGGGGAGACCCAGTACTTC. Translating it yields CSVSGPGETQYF. The chain joins TRBV29-1 to TRBJ2-5; D assignment may be TRBD1 or TRBD2 (5 bases each). Trimming left V 5 bases short and J 5 bases short, with 12 bases between. Per the germline V gene, CDR1 is SQVTM and CDR2 is ANQGSEA. The CDR3 covers 12 residues. The full variable domain, rest sourced from reference TRBV29-1 and TRBJ2-5, is SAVISQKPSRDICQRGTSLTIQCQVDSQVTMMFWYRQQPGQSLTLIATANQGSEATYESGFVIDKFPISRPNLTFSTLTVSNMSPEDSSIYLCSVSGPGETQYFGPGTRLLVL.

The chain combines TRBV15 with TRBJ2-3, with 12 nucleotides matching TRBD2. V shed 0 bases and J 4 bases; nucleotides not matched to a gene: 8. CDR3 length: 18 amino acids. Germline V gives CDR1 LNHNV, CDR2 YYDKDF (reference sequence). The CDR3 sequence: CATSRERTSGTRADTQYF. The CDR3 DNA reads TGTGCCACCAGCAGAGAAAGGACTAGCGGGACTCGCGCAGATACGCAGTATTTT. Looking up the rest from reference TRBV15 and TRBJ2-3 gives the full variable domain: DAMVIQNPRYQVTQFGKPVTLSCSQTLNHNVMYWYQQKSSQAPKLLFHYYDKDFNNEADTPDNFQSRRPNTSFCFLDIRSPGLGDTAMYLCATSRERTSGTRADTQYFGPGTRLTVL.

The genes are TRBV9 and TRBJ1-5; D might be TRBD1 (5 bases). This CDR3 has 16 amino acids. The ends were cut back, 4 bases at V and 0 bases at J, with 14 bases in the middle. CDR1 SGDLS and CDR2 YYNGEE come from the germline V gene. The CDR3 region has the DNA TGTGCCAGCAGCTACCAAACAGGACCTAGCAATCAGCCCCAGCATTTT. It encodes CASSYQTGPSNQPQHF.

This chain uses TRBV7-3 with TRBJ2-2; a possible D gene is TRBD2 (6 bases). Trimming cost V 7 bases and J 8 bases, with 8 bases left between them. Germline V lookup: CDR1 SGHTA, CDR2 FQGTGA. This CDR3 is built from 11 residues. CDR3 DNA sequence: TGTGCCAGCACCCTAGCGGGGGAGCTGTTTTTT. This sequence encodes CASTLAGELFF.

The table lists this clonotype with a few counts. The junction departs from germline at one end; a sequencing error may be responsible. The V call is TRBV10-2, the J call TRBJ2-7, with TRBD2 matching 8 bases. Germline CDR1 WSHSY, CDR2 SAAADI. The CDR3 totals 15 residues. The CDR3 nucleotides read TGTGCCAGCAGAGCGATCGGGGGGGAACCCTACGAGCAGTACTTC. Protein sequence: CASRAIGGEPYEQYF.

The table lists this clonotype with a few counts. This sequence joins TRBV20-1 and TRBJ1-2, with TRBD1 matching 7 bases. The CDR3 runs 18 residues. Trimming took 3 bases from V and 2 from J; bases not matched to a gene: 18. The germline CDR1 and CDR2 sequences are DFQATT and SNEGSKA (reference sequence). The CDR3 loop reads CSASNKTGGAGGNYGYTF. CDR3 DNA: TGCAGTGCTAGCAACAAAACAGGAGGGGCAGGGGGGAACTATGGCTACACCTTC.

This clonotype has at least ten counts. The CDR3 bases are TGTGCCAGCAGCACGGTCTCTGGGGCCAACGTCCTGACTTTC. Amino acids: CASSTVSGANVLTF. This chain uses TRBV19 with TRBJ2-6; D not resolved. V gave up 9 bases and J gave up 0 bases, with 9 bases separating them. The CDR3 loop spans 14 amino acids. CDR1 and CDR2 from the germline V gene are LNHDA and SQIVND (reference sequence).

With respect to this clonotype: A read error may explain this, as a much larger clone is one base away. DNA of the CDR3: TGTGCCAGCAGCTTAGCGGGACAGGGGGGCGTTAATTCACCCCCCCACTTT. It translates to CASSLAGQGGVNSPPHF. The V call is TRBV7-6, the J call TRBJ1-6; TRBD1 aligns across 11 bases. The germline gives CDR1 SGHVS, CDR2 FNYEAQ. The CDR3 covers 17 residues.

Points on this clonotype: A read error is possible here, since a much larger clone lies one base away. The chain recombines TRBV5-5 with TRBJ1-6; TRBD1 agrees at 7 bases. With V trimmed by 4 bases and J by 8 bases, 15 bases remained unmatched. CDR3 length: 17 amino acids. Looked up from germline, CDR1 is SGHKS and CDR2 is YYEKEE (reference sequence). The CDR3 region has the DNA TGTGCCAGCAGCCAGCGGGTACGATGGACAGGAGATTCACCCCTCCACTTT. It specifies CASSQRVRWTGDSPLHF.

The chain recombines TRBV7-2 with TRBJ1-4; D unresolved. CDR3 length: 14 amino acids. Per the germline V gene, CDR1 is SGHTA and CDR2 is FQGNSA. Trimming pared 4 bases from V and 7 bases from J, leaving 13 bases between. CDR3 in DNA: TGTGCCAGCAGCTCGGTAGCGGGAGGTGAAAAACTGTTTTTT. Its translation is CASSSVAGGEKLFF.

Ten or more counts support this clonotype. For the CDR3, the DNA is TGTGCCAGCAAACTACAGGGGAACACTGAAGCTTTCTTT. Protein product: CASKLQGNTEAFF. This chain joins TRBV7-9 and TRBJ1-1; possible D gene TRBD1, 6 bases. Germline V CDR1 and CDR2: SEHNR, FQNEAQ (reference sequence). There are 13 residues in the CDR3. Trimming pared 7 bases from V and 1 base from J, leaving 10 bases between.

On this clonotype: One end of the junction varies from germline; a read error may be responsible. V and J are TRBV13 and TRBJ2-7; 7 positions match TRBD1. Germline CDR1 reads PRHDT; CDR2 reads FYEKMQ (reference sequence). The CDR3 consists of 12 residues. For the CDR3, the DNA is TGTGCCAGCAGCCTGACAGGGTACGAGCAGTGCTTC. It translates to CASSLTGYEQCF.

The DNA of the CDR3 is TGCGCCAGCAGTGAGTCAGGCGGCAAATCGAACACTGAAGCTTTCTTT. It encodes CASSESGGKSNTEAFF. The chain links TRBV10-2 to TRBJ1-1, with D unclear. Germline V gives CDR1 WSHSY, CDR2 SAAADI. The CDR3 sequence is 16 residues long. Trimming cost V 0 bases and J 1 base, with 12 bases left between them.

The table lists this clonotype with many counts. The J gene is TRBJ1-2, the V gene TRBV10-3; a possible D gene is TRBD1 (6 bases). Per the germline V gene, CDR1 is ENHRY and CDR2 is SYGVKD. This CDR3 is 15 amino acids long. V was shortened by 4 bases and J by 6 bases, with 18 bases between the two germline ends. CDR3: CAISGRDTQVDGYTF. The CDR3 nucleotides are TGTGCCATCAGTGGTCGGGACACCCAAGTGGATGGCTACACCTTC.

This CDR3 reads CASSKEGTTLTEAFF. The DNA of the CDR3 is TGTGCCAGTAGTAAGGAGGGCACCACCCTCACTGAAGCTTTCTTT. The chain employs TRBV19 and TRBJ1-1; no clear D. The CDR3 extends over 15 amino acids. From germline, CDR1 is LNHDA and CDR2 SQIVND (reference sequence). V gave up 4 bases and J gave up 4 bases, with 16 bases separating them. Together with reference TRBV19 and TRBJ1-1, the CDR3 gives the full variable domain: DGGITQSPKYLFRKEGQNVTLSCEQNLNHDAMYWYRQDPGQGLRLIYYSQIVNDFQKGDIAEGYSVSREKKESFPLTVTSAQKNPTAFYLCASSKEGTTLTEAFFGQGTRLTVV.

Comments on this clonotype: A read error may explain this, as a much larger clone is one base away. The genes are TRBV10-3 and TRBJ2-7; 8 positions agree with TRBD1. From germline, CDR1 is ENHRY and CDR2 SYGVKD. There are 13 residues in the CDR3. V dropped 7 bases and J dropped 2; count of bases not matched to a gene: 4. The CDR3: CAITGQATYEQYF. CDR3 sequence (DNA): TGTGCCATCACGGGACAGGCTACCTACGAGCAGTACTTC.

This clonotype was observed a handful of times. Relative to the germline gene, one junction end is altered; a read error may explain this. This chain joins TRBV5-1 and TRBJ1-1; 9 bases are shared with TRBD1. This CDR3 is 14 amino acids long. The germline V gene encodes CDR1 SGHRS and CDR2 YFSETQ. This CDR3 is CASSQGQGLTEAFF. For the CDR3, the DNA is TGTGCCAGCAGTCAAGGACAGGGGTTGACTGAAGCTTTCTTT.

The chain combines TRBV20-1 with TRBJ2-7; D unresolved. The CDR3 totals 13 residues. The germline gives CDR1 DFQATT, CDR2 SNEGSKA (reference sequence). V lost 8 bases and J lost 3, with 17 bases in between. The CDR3 region is CSPLGESLYEQYF. CDR3 sequence (DNA): TGCAGTCCTCTGGGCGAAAGCCTCTACGAGCAGTACTTC.

This clonotype was seen at least ten times. The CDR3 spells CAISTGQGSYEQYF. DNA for the CDR3: TGTGCCATCAGTACCGGACAGGGATCCTACGAGCAGTACTTC. This chain uses TRBV10-3 with TRBJ2-7; 8 nucleotides match TRBD1. The length of the CDR3 is 14 residues. V gave up 5 bases and J gave up 1 base; unmatched junction bases: 4. Germline V CDR1 and CDR2: ENHRY, SYGVKD.

This clonotype was found many times. This chain uses TRBV7-6 with TRBJ1-3, with TRBD1 identical over 9 bases. This CDR3 region has 15 residues. The V gene end was trimmed by 5 bases and the J gene end by 4 bases; junction bases not matched to a gene: 6. Germline CDR1 SGHVS, CDR2 FNYEAQ. The chain's CDR3 is CASSGTGTSGNTIYF. CDR3 coding DNA: TGTGCCAGCAGCGGGACAGGGACGTCAGGAAACACCATATATTTT.

Ten or more counts support this clonotype. The chain recombines TRBV7-9 with TRBJ1-1; D not certain. In germline, CDR1 is SEHNR, CDR2 FQNEAQ (reference sequence). The ends were cut back, 5 bases at V and 8 bases at J, with 15 bases in the middle. This CDR3 has 13 amino acids. Written as DNA, the CDR3 is TGTGCCAGCAGCCGGACCCGGGAAAACGAAGCTTTCTTT. Translated: CASSRTRENEAFF. The whole variable domain, remainder taken from reference TRBV7-9 and TRBJ1-1, is DTGVSQNPRHKITKRGQNVTFRCDPISEHNRLYWYRQTLGQGPEFLTYFQNEAQLEKSRLLSDRFSAERPKGSFSTLEIQRTEQGDSAMYLCASSRTRENEAFFGQGTRLTVV.

Regarding this clonotype: A read error may explain this, as a much larger clone is one base away. The chain recombines TRBV7-2 with TRBJ2-5; 12 bases are a match to TRBD2. With 2 bases clipped from V and 7 bases from J, the junction kept 11 bases outside the gene matches. Germline CDR1 and CDR2: SGHTA and FQGNSA. The CDR3 extends over 17 amino acids. The CDR3: CASSLRTSGEQEGTQYF. CDR3 DNA: TGTGCCAGCAGCTTACGGACTAGCGGGGAGCAGGAAGGGACCCAGTACTTC.

Remarks on this clonotype: Possible read error: a much larger clone is one base away. The genes are TRBV7-2 and TRBJ1-1; no reliable D call. Germline V gene data show CDR1 as SGHTA and CDR2 as FQGNSA. The V and J ends lost 6 bases and 4 bases respectively, with 9 bases between them. The CDR3 is 12 amino acids. This CDR3 is CASRTESTEAFF. As DNA, the CDR3 is TGTGCCAGCAGGACGGAGTCCACTGAAGCTTTCTTT.